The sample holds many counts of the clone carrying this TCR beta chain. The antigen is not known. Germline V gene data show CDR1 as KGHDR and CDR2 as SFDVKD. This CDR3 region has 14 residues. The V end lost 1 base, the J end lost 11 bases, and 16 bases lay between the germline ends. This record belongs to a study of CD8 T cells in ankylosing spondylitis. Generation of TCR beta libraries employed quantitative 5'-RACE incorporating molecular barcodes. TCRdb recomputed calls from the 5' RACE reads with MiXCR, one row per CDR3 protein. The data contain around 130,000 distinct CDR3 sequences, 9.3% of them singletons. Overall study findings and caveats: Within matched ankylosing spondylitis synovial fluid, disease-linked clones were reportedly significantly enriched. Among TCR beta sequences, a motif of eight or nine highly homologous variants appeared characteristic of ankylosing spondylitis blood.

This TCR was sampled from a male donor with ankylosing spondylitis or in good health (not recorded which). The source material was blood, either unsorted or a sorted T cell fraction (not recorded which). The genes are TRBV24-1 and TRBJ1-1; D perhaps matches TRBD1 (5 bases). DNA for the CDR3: TGTGCCACCAGTGATTTATCGGACAAGACCAGGGCTTTCTTT. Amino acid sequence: CATSDLSDKTRAFF.